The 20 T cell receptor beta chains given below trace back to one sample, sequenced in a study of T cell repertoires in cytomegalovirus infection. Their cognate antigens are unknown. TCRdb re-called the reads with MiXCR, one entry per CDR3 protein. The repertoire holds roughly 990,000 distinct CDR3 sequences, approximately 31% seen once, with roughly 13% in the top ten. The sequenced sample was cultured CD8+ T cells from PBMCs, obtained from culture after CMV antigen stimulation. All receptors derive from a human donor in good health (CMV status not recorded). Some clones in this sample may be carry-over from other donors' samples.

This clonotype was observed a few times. CDR3 nucleotides: TGTGCCAGCAGTTTAGGAGAATCGGGCTACAATGAGCAGTTCTTC. It encodes CASSLGESGYNEQFF. V and J are TRBV12-3 or TRBV12-4 and TRBJ2-1, with D hard to call. Trimming left V 1 base short and J 3 bases short, with 10 bases between. The CDR3 is 15 amino acids.

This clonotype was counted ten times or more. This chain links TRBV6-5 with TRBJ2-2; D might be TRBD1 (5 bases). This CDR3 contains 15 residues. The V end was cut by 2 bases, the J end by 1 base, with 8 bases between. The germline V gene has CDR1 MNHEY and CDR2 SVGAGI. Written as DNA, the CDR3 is TGTGCCAGCAGTTACGGGCAGGGGAACACCGGGGAGCTGTTTTTT. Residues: CASSYGQGNTGELFF.

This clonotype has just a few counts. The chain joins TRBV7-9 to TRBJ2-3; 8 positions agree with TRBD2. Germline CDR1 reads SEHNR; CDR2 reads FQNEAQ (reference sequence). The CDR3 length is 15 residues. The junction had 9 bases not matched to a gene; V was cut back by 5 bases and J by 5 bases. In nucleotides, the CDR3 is TGTGCCAGCAGCGGCCCGGGACTAGGGGTAGATACGCAGTATTTT. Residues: CASSGPGLGVDTQYF.

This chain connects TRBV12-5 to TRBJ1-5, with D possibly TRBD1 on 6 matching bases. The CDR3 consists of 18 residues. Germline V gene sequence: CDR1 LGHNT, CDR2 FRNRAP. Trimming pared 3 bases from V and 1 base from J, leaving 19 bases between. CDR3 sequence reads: CASGFVVDRTQSNQPQHF. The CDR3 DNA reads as TGTGCTAGTGGTTTCGTAGTCGACAGGACCCAAAGCAATCAGCCCCAGCATTTT.

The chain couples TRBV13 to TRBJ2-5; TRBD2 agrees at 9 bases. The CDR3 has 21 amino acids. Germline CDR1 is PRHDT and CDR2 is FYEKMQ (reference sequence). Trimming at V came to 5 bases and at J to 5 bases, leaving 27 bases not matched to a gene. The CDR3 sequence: CASSKTSGPLSLRGRRETQYF. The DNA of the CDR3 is TGTGCCAGCAGCAAGACTAGCGGCCCTTTGTCGCTACGCGGGCGGCGGGAGACCCAGTACTTC.

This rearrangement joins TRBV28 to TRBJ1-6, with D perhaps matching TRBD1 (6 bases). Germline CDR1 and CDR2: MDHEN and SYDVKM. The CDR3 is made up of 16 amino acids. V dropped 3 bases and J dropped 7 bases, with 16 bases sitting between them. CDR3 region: CASSFGTGILNSPLHF. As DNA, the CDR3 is TGTGCCAGCAGTTTTGGCACAGGGATTCTGAATTCACCCCTCCACTTT.

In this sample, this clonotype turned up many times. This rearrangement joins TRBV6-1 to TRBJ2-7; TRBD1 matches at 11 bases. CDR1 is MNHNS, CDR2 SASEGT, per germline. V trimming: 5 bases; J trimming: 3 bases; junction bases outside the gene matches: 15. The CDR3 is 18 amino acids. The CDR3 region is CASSNSGQGDSSGYEQYF. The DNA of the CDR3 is TGTGCCAGCAGTAATTCGGGACAGGGGGATTCTTCGGGCTACGAGCAGTACTTC.

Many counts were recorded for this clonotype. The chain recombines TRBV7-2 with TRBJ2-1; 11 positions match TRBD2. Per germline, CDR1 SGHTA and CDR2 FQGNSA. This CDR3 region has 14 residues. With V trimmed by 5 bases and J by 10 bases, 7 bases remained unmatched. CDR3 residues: CASSVSGGALEQFF. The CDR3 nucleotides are TGTGCCAGCAGCGTTAGCGGGGGGGCCCTAGAGCAGTTCTTC.

The CDR3 reads CASSLGTVGTEAFF. For the CDR3, the DNA is TGCGCCAGCAGCTTGGGGACAGTGGGCACTGAAGCTTTCTTT. V gene TRBV5-1 combines with J gene TRBJ1-1; tentative D call: TRBD1 (6 bases). This CDR3 spans 14 amino acids. From germline, CDR1 is SGHRS and CDR2 YFSETQ. Trimming shortened V by 0 bases and J by 4 bases, and 10 bases separated the two germline ends.

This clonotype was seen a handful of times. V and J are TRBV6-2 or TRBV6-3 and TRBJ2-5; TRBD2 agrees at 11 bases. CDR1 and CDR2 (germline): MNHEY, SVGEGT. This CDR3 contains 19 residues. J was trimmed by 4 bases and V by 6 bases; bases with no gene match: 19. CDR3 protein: CASSPTPVLAGVGSETQYF. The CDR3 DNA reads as TGTGCCAGCAGCCCTACGCCCGTACTAGCGGGGGTGGGATCAGAGACCCAGTACTTC.

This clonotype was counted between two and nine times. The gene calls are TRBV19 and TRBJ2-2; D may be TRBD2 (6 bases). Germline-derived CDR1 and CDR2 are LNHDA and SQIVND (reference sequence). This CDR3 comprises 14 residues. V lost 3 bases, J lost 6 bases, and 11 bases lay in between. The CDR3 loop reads CASSIGGGSGELFF. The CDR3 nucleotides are TGTGCCAGTAGTATTGGGGGAGGTTCCGGGGAGCTGTTTTTT.

This CDR3 is CASSQVGLVYEQYF. CDR3 DNA: TGCGCCAGCAGCCAAGTTGGTCTGGTCTACGAGCAGTACTTC. The chain joins TRBV4-1 to TRBJ2-7, with D unresolved. Germline values: CDR1 MGHRA, CDR2 YSYEKL. Trimming pared 1 base from V and 3 bases from J, leaving 10 bases between. The CDR3 is 14 amino acids.

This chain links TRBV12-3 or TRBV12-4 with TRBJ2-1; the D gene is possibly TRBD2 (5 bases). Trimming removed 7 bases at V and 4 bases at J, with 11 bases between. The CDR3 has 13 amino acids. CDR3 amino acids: CASNLAGYNEQFF. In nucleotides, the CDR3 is TGTGCCAGCAACCTAGCCGGATACAATGAGCAGTTCTTC.

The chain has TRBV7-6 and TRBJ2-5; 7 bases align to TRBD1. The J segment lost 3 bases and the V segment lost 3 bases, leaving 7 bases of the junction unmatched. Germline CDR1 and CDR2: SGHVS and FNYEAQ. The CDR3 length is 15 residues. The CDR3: CASSLFSGGKETQYF. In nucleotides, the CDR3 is TGTGCCAGCAGCTTGTTTTCAGGGGGTAAAGAGACCCAGTACTTC.

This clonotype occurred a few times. CDR3 DNA: TGTGCCAGTAGTATCGGAGGGACAGTACTATCGGGCTACACCTTC. Translated: CASSIGGTVLSGYTF. The chain joins TRBV19 to TRBJ1-2; 7 positions match TRBD1. The germline V gene has CDR1 LNHDA and CDR2 SQIVND (reference sequence). Trimming cost V 3 bases and J 8 bases; bases outside gene matches: 12. CDR3 length: 15 amino acids.

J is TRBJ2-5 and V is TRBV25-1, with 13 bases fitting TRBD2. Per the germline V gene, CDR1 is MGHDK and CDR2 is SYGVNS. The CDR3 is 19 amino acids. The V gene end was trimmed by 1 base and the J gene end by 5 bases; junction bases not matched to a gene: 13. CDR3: CASSESSGLAGAPAETQYF. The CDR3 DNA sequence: TGTGCCAGCAGTGAATCGTCCGGACTAGCGGGGGCCCCCGCCGAGACCCAGTACTTC.

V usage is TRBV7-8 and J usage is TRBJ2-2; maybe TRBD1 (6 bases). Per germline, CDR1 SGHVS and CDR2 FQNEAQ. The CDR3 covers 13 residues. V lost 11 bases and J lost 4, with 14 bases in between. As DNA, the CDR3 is TGTGCCGCGACGGACAGACTCACCGGGGAGCTGTTTTTT. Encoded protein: CAATDRLTGELFF.

The DNA for the CDR3 is TGTGCCATCAAACGGGGGGACCTAGGGAATGAGCAGTTCTTC. Translating it yields CAIKRGDLGNEQFF. This chain links TRBV10-3 with TRBJ2-1; 7 bases are a match to TRBD2. The CDR3 is made up of 14 amino acids. V was clipped by 7 bases and J by 7 bases; unmatched bases: 10. Per the germline V gene, CDR1 is ENHRY and CDR2 is SYGVKD.

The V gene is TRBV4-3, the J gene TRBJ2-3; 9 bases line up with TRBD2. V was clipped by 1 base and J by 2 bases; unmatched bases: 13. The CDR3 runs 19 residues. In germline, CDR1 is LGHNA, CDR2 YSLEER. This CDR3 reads CASSQVSFGLASSTDTQYF. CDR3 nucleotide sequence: TGCGCCAGCAGCCAAGTTTCCTTTGGACTAGCGAGCTCCACAGATACGCAGTATTTT.

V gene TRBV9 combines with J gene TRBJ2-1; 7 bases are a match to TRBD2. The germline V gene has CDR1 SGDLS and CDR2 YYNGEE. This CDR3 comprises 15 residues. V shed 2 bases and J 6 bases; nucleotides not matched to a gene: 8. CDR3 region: CASSVASGEANEQFF. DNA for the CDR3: TGTGCCAGCAGCGTTGCGAGCGGGGAGGCCAATGAGCAGTTCTTC. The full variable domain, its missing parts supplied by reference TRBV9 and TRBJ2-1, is DSGVTQTPKHLITATGQRVTLRCSPRSGDLSVYWYQQSLDQGLQFLIQYYNGEERAKGNILERFSAQQFPDLHSELNLSSLELGDSALYFCASSVASGEANEQFFGPGTRLTVL.